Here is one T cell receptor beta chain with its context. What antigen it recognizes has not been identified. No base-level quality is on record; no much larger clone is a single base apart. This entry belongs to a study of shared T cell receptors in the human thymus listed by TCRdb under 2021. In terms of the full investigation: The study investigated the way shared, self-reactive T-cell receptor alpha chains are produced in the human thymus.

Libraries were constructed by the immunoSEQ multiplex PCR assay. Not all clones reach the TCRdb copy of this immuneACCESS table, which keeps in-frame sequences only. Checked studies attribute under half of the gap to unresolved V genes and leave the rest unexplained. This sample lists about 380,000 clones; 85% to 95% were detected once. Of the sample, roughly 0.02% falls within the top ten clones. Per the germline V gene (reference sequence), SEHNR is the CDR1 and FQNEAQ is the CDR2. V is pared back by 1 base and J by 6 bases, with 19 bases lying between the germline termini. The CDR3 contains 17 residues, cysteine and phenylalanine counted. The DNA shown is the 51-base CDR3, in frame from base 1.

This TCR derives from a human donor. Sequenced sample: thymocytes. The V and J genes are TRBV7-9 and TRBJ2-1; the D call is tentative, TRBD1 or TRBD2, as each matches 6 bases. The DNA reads TGTGCCAGCAGCTTAGAGTGGGGGCCCGGGACTCCCAATGAGCAGTTCTTC. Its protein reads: CASSLEWGPGTPNEQFF.